The subject of this entry is one TCR beta chain. There is no known antigen for this receptor. Within one base of it there is no much larger clone, and no base qualities were kept. Trimming at the junction amounts to 8 bases on V and 2 bases on J, and the germline ends lie 19 bases apart. CDR1 and CDR2, per the germline V gene, are SGHTA and FQGNSA. Taken from cysteine to phenylalanine, the CDR3 has 16 residues. Left in the record is the CDR3 DNA by itself, 48 bases read in frame from the first base. The protocol used for the library was 5' RACE. The instrument given in TCRdb is Illumina HiSeq 2500. The second PCR ran for roughly 7 to 11 cycles and used a J-beta primer mix along with a sample-barcoded 5' primer. A unique molecular identifier was introduced onto each TCR beta cDNA molecule by a template-switch 5' adaptor carrying 12 random nucleotides. Each sample yielded at least 2.5 million CDR3-containing paired-end reads. The Mint cDNA synthesis kit, primed by a TRBC-specific oligonucleotide, was used to synthesize first-strand cDNA from all RNA. All cDNA was treated with uracil-DNA glycosylase and then went through a first 18-cycle PCR with the universal primers M1SS and BC2_uni_R. The original methods were these. For normalization, 1 million high-quality reads, each with a distinct molecular identifier, were randomly selected from each sample. Reads with shared molecular identifiers were discarded instead of being binned into consensus sequences. MiTCR, set to a Q25 quality threshold and the strictest error-elimination algorithm, was used for CDR3 identification, clonotype clustering and error correction. Lower-bound total TCR beta diversity was estimated with a nonparametric unseen species model using Euler transformation. TCRdb trimmed the raw reads at Q25, called clones with MiXCR and kept productive beta chains. CDR3 protein duplicates are merged, each entry listing the most common genes and DNA. In this record, the V and J calls reflect TCRdb's handling and not the investigators' own analysis. In all, the sample holds 550,000 to 650,000 distinct CDR3 sequences, and about 30% of those were seen once. Of the sample, about 15% is held by the ten largest clones.

This entry is derived from a study of blood T cells in healthy people across ages (dated by TCRdb to the mid-2010s). In the study overall: In model experiments, roughly one uniquely barcoded TCR beta cDNA molecule per two T cells was captured by template switching. The study analyzed two additional independent replicas of 1 million unique cDNA reads from the same blood draw for two donors, one aged 18 to 29 and one aged 80 or older. The donors were divided into four age groups: young (average approximately 16 years), middle-aged (around 37), aged (about 61) and long-lived (about 90). The study measured age-related changes in TCR beta repertoire diversity using deep sequencing normalized with unique cDNA molecular identifiers. Donors of different ages were randomly distributed across sequencing lanes to avoid experimental bias.

Broad study findings and their caveats: Estimates of total diversity from one million sequenced T cells were regarded as lower bounds and underestimates. The long-lived group showed more naive CD4+ T cells, fewer expanded clones and increased TCR diversity than the aged group, suggesting age selection. Because donor CMV infection status was unknown, age-related changes in expanded clonotypes were potentially confounded. As age increased, observed TCR beta diversity per million T cells dropped in a roughly linear way, and a significant reduction was already evident by age 40. Because profiling used bulk unsorted PBMCs, naive and antigen-experienced compartments could not be compared conclusively. The percentage of naive T cells measured by flow cytometry correlated strongly with observed TCR beta diversity.

Donors were 39 systemically healthy Caucasian individuals from Russia aged roughly 6 to 90 years. Around 10 milliliters of peripheral blood were collected from each donor into EDTA-treated Vacutainer tubes. Ficoll-Paque density-gradient centrifugation was used to isolate PBMCs, with at least 6.5 million per sample. Total RNA was extracted from PBMCs with Trizol reagent, with at least 5 micrograms obtained per sample. For every donor, flow cytometry on a PBMC aliquot measured the percentage of naive CD45RAhigh/CD27high T cells. The sample was blood. The chain couples TRBV7-2 to TRBJ2-1; the D gene identity is not certain. This sequence originates from a woman older than 75 in good health. The nucleotides are TGTGCCAGCGTCCCGCCCTCGGGTGGGGCCTACAATGAGCAGTTCTTC. Translated, it reads CASVPPSGGAYNEQFF.